One T cell receptor (beta chain) is described in this entry. The CDR3 is made up of 13 amino acids. Losses at the gene ends were 2 bases for V and 9 bases for J; bases not matched to a gene: 1. The germline V gene has CDR1 MNHEY and CDR2 SMNVEV (reference sequence). The entry originates in a study of control samples from healthy donors and cancer patients. Clones were read by immunoSEQ multiplex PCR, and TCRdb kept only the in-frame ones, dropping some. The sample lists around 130,000 clones; about 93% were seen once. The sequence came from a man in his fifties with head and neck cancer. Input material: PBMCs. The chain employs TRBV27 and TRBJ1-4, with 9 bases that match TRBD1. The CDR3 reads CASSLDRGKKLFF. CDR3 in DNA: TGTGCCAGCAGTTTAGACAGGGGGAAAAAACTGTTTTTT. Using reference TRBV27 and TRBJ1-4 for the parts outside the CDR3, the full variable domain is EAQVTQNPRYLITVTGKKLTVTCSQNMNHEYMSWYRQDPGLGLRQIYYSMNVEVTDKGDVPEGYKVSRKEKRNFPLILESPSPNQTSLYFCASSLDRGKKLFFGSGTQLSVL.